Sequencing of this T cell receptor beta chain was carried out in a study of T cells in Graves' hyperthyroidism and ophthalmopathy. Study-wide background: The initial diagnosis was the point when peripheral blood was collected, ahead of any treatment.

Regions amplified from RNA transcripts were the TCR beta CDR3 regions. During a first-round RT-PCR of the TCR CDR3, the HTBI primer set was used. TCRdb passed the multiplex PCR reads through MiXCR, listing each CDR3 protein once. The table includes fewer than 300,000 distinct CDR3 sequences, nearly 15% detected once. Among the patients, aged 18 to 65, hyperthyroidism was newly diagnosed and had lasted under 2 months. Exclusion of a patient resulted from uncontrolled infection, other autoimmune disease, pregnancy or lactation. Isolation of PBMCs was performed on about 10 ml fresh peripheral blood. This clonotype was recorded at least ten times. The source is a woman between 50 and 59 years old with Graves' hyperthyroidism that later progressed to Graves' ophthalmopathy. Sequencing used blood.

The CDR3 is CASSQEGGVDTQYF. Written as DNA, the CDR3 is TGTGCCAGCAGCCAGGAGGGAGGGGTAGATACGCAGTATTTT. The V and J genes are TRBV3-1 and TRBJ2-3; TRBD2 matches 7 bases. CDR3 length: 14 amino acids. The V segment lost 3 bases and the J segment 5 bases; nucleotides outside the gene matches: 5. Germline V gene sequence: CDR1 LGHDT, CDR2 YNNKEL (reference sequence).